The 14 T cell receptor beta chains presented below share a single source sample, sequenced in a study of T cell repertoires in breast cancer (dated by TCRdb to about 2016). The method was emulsion pairing. Data came from an Illumina MiSeq. A second nested PCR with blocking oligos suppressed unpaired genes, then a third nested PCR added Illumina adaptors and barcodes. Starting from the raw public reads, TCRdb applied fastp trimming at Q25, assembled clones with MiXCR and retained in-frame beta chains. Every distinct CDR3 protein forms one entry, paired with its most common genes and DNA. For this sample, the table gives dozens of distinct CDR3 sequences. To analyze paired alpha-beta TCRs of CD8+ T cells, the researchers used an expanded emulsion RT-PCR method with primers covering all TCR V genes. The specimen was CD8+ T cells. Receptor source: a pool of human donors with breast cancer or a healthy control (not recorded which).

CDR3 DNA sequence: TGTGCCAGCAGTTTGGCGGATCAGCCCCAGCATTTT. Protein sequence: CASSLADQPQHF. The rearrangement joins TRBV6-1 to TRBJ1-5; D remains unclear. Germline V gene sequence: CDR1 MNHNS, CDR2 SASEGT. The CDR3 loop spans 12 amino acids. Trimming shortened V by 5 bases and J by 5 bases, and 7 bases separated the two germline ends.

This rearrangement joins TRBV6-1 to TRBJ2-5, with D maybe TRBD2 (6 bases). Trimming shortened V by 6 bases and J by 3 bases, and 14 bases separated the two germline ends. The germline gives CDR1 MNHNS, CDR2 SASEGT. CDR3 length equals 14 residues. The CDR3 region has the DNA TGTGCCAGCAGGCCTCTAGCGACCAAAGAGACCCAGTACTTC. Residues: CASRPLATKETQYF.

By sample share, this clonotype is large (0.1 to 1%). A single base separates this from a much larger clone, so it may be a read error. V and J are TRBV7-6 and TRBJ2-2; D remains unclear. The germline V gene has CDR1 SGHVS and CDR2 FNYEAQ. This CDR3 contains 12 residues. Trimming took off 5 bases at V and 7 bases at J, with 8 bases between the two ends. Here the CDR3 reads CASSVKIGELFF. DNA for the CDR3: TGTGCCAGCAGCGTAAAGATCGGGGAGCTGTTTTTT.

This clonotype is categorized as large (0.1 to 1%). A much larger clone is a single base away; this may be a read error. The V and J genes are TRBV7-6 and TRBJ2-2; tentatively, D is TRBD2 (6 bases). CDR1 is SGHVS and CDR2 is FNYEAQ in the germline V gene. The CDR3 runs to 12 residues. CDR3 nucleotides: TGTGCCAGCAGCTTAAAGATCGGGGGGCTGTTTTTT. Its translation: CASSLKIGGLFF.

This clonotype is classed as hyperexpanded. V gene TRBV6-1 combines with J gene TRBJ2-1; TRBD2 aligns across 8 bases. This CDR3 has 14 residues. V trimming: 7 bases; J trimming: 5 bases; junction bases outside the gene matches: 7. Germline CDR1 and CDR2: MNHNS and SASEGT. The CDR3, as DNA: TGTGCCAGCAACGGGAGGGCCATTAACAATGAGCAGTTCTTC. It specifies CASNGRAINNEQFF.

Judged by abundance, this clonotype is medium-sized. This rearrangement joins TRBV7-2 to TRBJ2-5, with a weak D call TRBD1 (5 bases). CDR3 length equals 14 residues. Germline CDR1 and CDR2: SGHTA and FQGNSA. V dropped 1 base and J dropped 1 base, with 7 bases sitting between them. The CDR3 DNA sequence: TGTGCCAGCAGCTTAGGACAGCTCCAAGAGACCCAGTACTTC. Translated: CASSLGQLQETQYF.

This clonotype has just one count. The V gene is TRBV6-1, the J gene TRBJ2-1; D is possibly TRBD2 (5 bases). CDR3 size: 15 residues. The ends were cut back, 6 bases at V and 0 bases at J, with 12 bases in the middle. Germline CDR1 and CDR2: MNHNS and SASEGT. The CDR3 loop reads CASSPRTLSYNEQFF. The CDR3 DNA reads as TGTGCCAGCAGCCCTCGGACTCTCTCCTACAATGAGCAGTTCTTC.

This clonotype is medium-sized by share. The chain is built from TRBV6-1 and TRBJ2-2; 8 positions match TRBD1. CDR3 size: 14 residues. Germline V gives CDR1 MNHNS, CDR2 SASEGT. Trimming cost V 10 bases and J 5 bases; bases outside gene matches: 9. This chain's CDR3 is CATNTDRATGELFF. CDR3 coding DNA: TGTGCCACCAACACGGACAGGGCAACCGGGGAGCTGTTTTTT.

This clonotype was picked up a small number of times. V is TRBV7-6 and J is TRBJ2-5; D remains ambiguous. There are 11 residues in the CDR3. V was pared by 5 bases and J by 1 base, with 2 bases between. Germline V gives CDR1 SGHVS, CDR2 FNYEAQ. CDR3 loop: CASSIQETQYF. CDR3 nucleotide sequence: TGTGCCAGCAGCATCCAAGAGACCCAGTACTTC.

On this clonotype itself: One end of the junction varies from germline; a read error may be responsible. The chain couples TRBV7-2 to TRBJ2-1, with 8 bases lining up with TRBD2. Germline CDR1 reads SGHTA; CDR2 reads FQGNSA. This CDR3 is built from 16 residues. The CDR3 DNA reads TGTGCCGGCAGCTTAGGCGCAGCGGGGGAATTCAATGAGCAGTTCTTT. This translates into CAGSLGAAGEFNEQFF.

Remarks on this clonotype: This may arise from a read error, as a much more abundant clone is one base away. Because the CDR3 is missing its conserved closing phenylalanine or tryptophan, this is likely a read error. This chain uses TRBV7-2 with TRBJ1-2; tentatively, D is TRBD1 (5 bases). The V end lost 0 bases, the J end lost 0 bases, and 8 bases lay between the germline ends. Germline CDR1 is SGHTA and CDR2 is FQGNSA. CDR3 length: 15 amino acids. The CDR3 sequence: CASSLAGGANYGYTL. As DNA, the CDR3 is TGTGCCAGCAGCTTAGCGGGGGGAGCTAACTATGGCTACACCCTC.

The rearrangement joins TRBV7-9 to TRBJ2-1; 8 positions match TRBD2. The V segment lost 6 bases and the J segment 10 bases; nucleotides outside the gene matches: 8. This CDR3 contains 13 residues. Germline V gene lookup returns CDR1 SEHNR and CDR2 FQNEAQ (reference sequence). The CDR3 DNA follows: TGTGCCAGCAGTGCTCGGGGGGGCCCCGAGCAGTTCTTC. Its translation is CASSARGGPEQFF.

By share of the sample, this clonotype is large (0.1 to 1%). Its ends do not fully match the called genes, so a read error is possible. The J gene is TRBJ1-4, the V gene TRBV7-6; D gene ambiguous. Germline V gene sequence: CDR1 SGHVS, CDR2 FNYEAQ. The CDR3 length is 14 residues. The DNA for the CDR3 is TGTGCCGGCAGCGCCCCGACGGCTAATGAAAAACTGTTTTTT. This encodes CAGSAPTANEKLFF.

On this clonotype: Germline is not matched at one junction end, which may reflect a read error. The V call is TRBV28, the J call TRBJ1-5; D not certain. The CDR3 has 13 amino acids. Germline CDR1 MDHEN, CDR2 SYDVKM. CDR3 amino acids: CASSLQSNQPQHF. In DNA form, the CDR3 reads TGCGCCAGCAGTTTGCAGAGTAATCAGCCCCAGCATTTT.